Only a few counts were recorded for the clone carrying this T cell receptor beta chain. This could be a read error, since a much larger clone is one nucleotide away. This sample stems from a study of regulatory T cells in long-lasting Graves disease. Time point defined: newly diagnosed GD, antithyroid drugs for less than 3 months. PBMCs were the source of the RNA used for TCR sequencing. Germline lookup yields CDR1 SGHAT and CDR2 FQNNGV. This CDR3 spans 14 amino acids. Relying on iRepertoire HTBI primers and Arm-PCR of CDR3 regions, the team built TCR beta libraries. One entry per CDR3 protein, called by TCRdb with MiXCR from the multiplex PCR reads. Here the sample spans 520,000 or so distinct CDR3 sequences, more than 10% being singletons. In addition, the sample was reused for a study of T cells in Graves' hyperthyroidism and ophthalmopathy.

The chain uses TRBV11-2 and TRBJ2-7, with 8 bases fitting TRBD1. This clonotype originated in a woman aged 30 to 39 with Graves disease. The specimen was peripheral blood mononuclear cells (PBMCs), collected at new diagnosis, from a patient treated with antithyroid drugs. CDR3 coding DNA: TGTGCCGGCAGCCAAGGACAGGGATTCTACGAGCAGTACTTC. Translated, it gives CAGSQGQGFYEQYF.